This T cell receptor (beta chain) came from a study of OX40 agonist ivuxolimab in advanced cancers. For the study in its entirety: Ivuxolimab was a fully human IgG2 agonistic monoclonal antibody targeting the costimulatory receptor OX40 (CD134). Intravenous ivuxolimab was administered to patients every 2 weeks at six dose levels: 0.01, 0.1, 0.3, 1.5, 3 and 10 mg/kg. Among the 50 to 55 dose-escalation patients, about 20 had hepatocellular carcinoma, approximately 15 melanoma, 9 renal cell carcinoma and 9 head and neck cancer. The dose-escalation cohort was 82.7% male with a mean age of around 64 years, ranging from roughly 23 to 90. Prior anti-PD-1, anti-PD-L1 or anti-CTLA-4 therapy was permitted, and checkpoint inhibitors had been received by about 44% of dose-escalation patients. Three dose-escalation patients achieved partial responses, one with hepatocellular carcinoma and two with cutaneous melanoma. The point of sequencing TCRbeta in the periphery was to test whether ivuxolimab changed TCR sequence diversity and drove clonal T-cell expansion. The monotherapy dose-escalation portion (N = 52 patients) of the phase I ivuxolimab trial is reported in the paper. What the authors observed across the whole study: Clonal expansion of both CD4+ and CD8+ blood T cells was observed from baseline to week 6 at doses 0.1 to 3.0 mg/kg. Antigen specificity was not determined for the clonally expanded peripheral T cells. On average, CD8+ T cells showed more expanded clones than CD4+ T cells after ivuxolimab. In the 0.1-3.0 mg/kg groups, partial responders had among the lowest normalized peripheral clonal expansion, particularly in CD8+ T cells. Low levels of normalized T-cell clonal expansion were also seen in some patients who did not respond.

A note on this clone: The target of this receptor is not known. It has no much larger one-base neighbor in the sample; base qualities were not kept.

The trial excluded patients who had a history of autoimmune disease or were on systemic immunosuppression. In every dose cohort, peripheral blood was drawn for TCR sequencing at baseline, cycle 4 day 1, and cycle 7 day 1. Samples were obtained from an open-label, multicenter, first-in-human phase I dose-escalation trial of ivuxolimab. The trial enrolled adults with locally advanced or metastatic head and neck squamous cell, hepatocellular, melanoma or renal cell carcinoma. Before TCR sequencing, CD4+ T cells and CD8+ T cells from peripheral blood were sorted into separate populations. For sequencing of the TCRbeta CDR3 region, genomic DNA was extracted from the sorted cells. The immunoSEQ Assay was used to sequence the TCRbeta CDR3 regions. The immuneACCESS repertoire file appears here via TCRdb, limited to in-frame rearrangements. These files lack a portion of the clones; in checked studies, under half of the deficit traces to unresolved V genes, and the cause of the others is not known. Counted in this sample were some 100,000 clones; 80% to 90% of them appeared once. Of the sample, 1.5% to 2.5% falls within the top ten clones.

V gives up 2 bases and J gives up 1 base, and the segment between their germline ends measures 8 bases. Reading from cysteine to phenylalanine, the CDR3 counts 14 amino acids. Only the CDR3 DNA is retained, 42 bases long and in frame from the first base. CDR1 is given as ENHRY and CDR2 as SYGVKD, both from the germline V gene. The chain is encoded by TRBV10-3 joined to TRBJ2-5; the D gene is possibly TRBD1 or TRBD2, each agreeing over 5 bases. This material consisted of CD4+ or CD8+ T cells sorted from blood, taken in a trial of the OX40 agonist ivuxolimab. The clonotype was recovered from an adult with an advanced solid tumor such as melanoma, head and neck, liver or kidney cancer. The CDR3 protein sequence reads: CAISEGTVQETQYF. The DNA is as follows: TGTGCCATCAGTGAGGGGACGGTCCAAGAGACCCAGTACTTC.